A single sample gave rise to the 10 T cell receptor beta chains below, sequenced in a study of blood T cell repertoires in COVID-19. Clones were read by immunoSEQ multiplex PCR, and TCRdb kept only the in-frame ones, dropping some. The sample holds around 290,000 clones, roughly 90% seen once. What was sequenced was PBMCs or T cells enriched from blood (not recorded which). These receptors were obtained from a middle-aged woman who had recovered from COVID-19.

CDR3 amino acids: CASSHYTSGDGYTF. The DNA of the CDR3 is TGTGCCAGCAGCCACTACACATCGGGAGATGGCTACACCTTC. V gene TRBV13 combines with J gene TRBJ1-2; D remains ambiguous. The V end lost 5 bases, the J end lost 6 bases, and 16 bases lay between the germline ends. There are 14 residues in the CDR3. In germline, CDR1 is PRHDT, CDR2 FYEKMQ (reference sequence).

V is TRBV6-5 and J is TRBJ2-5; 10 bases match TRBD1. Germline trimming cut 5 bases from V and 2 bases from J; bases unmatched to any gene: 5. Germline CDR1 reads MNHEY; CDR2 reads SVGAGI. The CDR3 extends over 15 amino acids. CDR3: CASSRQGARQETQYF. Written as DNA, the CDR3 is TGTGCCAGCAGTCGACAGGGGGCGCGGCAAGAGACCCAGTACTTC.

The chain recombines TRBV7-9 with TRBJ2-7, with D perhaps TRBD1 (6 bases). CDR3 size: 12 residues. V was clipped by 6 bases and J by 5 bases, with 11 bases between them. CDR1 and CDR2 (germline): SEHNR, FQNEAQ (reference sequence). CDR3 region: CASRTGPDEQYF. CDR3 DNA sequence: TGTGCCAGCAGGACAGGTCCCGACGAGCAGTACTTC.

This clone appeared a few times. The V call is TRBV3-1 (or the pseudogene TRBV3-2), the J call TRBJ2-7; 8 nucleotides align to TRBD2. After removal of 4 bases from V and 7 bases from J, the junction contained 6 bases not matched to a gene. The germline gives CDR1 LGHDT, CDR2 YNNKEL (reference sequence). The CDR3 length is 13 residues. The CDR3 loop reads CASSPAGLVEQYF. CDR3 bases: TGTGCCAGCAGCCCGGCGGGACTAGTAGAGCAGTACTTC.

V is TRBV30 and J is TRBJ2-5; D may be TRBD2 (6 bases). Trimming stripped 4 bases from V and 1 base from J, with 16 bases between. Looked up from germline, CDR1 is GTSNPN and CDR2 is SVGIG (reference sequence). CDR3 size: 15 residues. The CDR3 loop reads CAWTPDSGLQETQYF. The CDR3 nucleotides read TGTGCCTGGACGCCGGACTCGGGACTCCAAGAGACCCAGTACTTC.

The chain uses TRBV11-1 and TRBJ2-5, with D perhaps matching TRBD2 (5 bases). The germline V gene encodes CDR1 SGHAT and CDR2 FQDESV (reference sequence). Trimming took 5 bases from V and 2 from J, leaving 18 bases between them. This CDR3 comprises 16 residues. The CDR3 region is CASSTRRANTQETQYF. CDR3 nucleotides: TGTGCCAGCAGCACCCGGCGGGCAAACACTCAAGAGACCCAGTACTTC.

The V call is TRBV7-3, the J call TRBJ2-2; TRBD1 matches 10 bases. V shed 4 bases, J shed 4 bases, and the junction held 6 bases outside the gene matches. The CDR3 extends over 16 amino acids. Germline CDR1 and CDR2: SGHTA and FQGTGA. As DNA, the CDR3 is TGTGCCAGCAGCTATTCCGGGACAGGGGCCACCGGGGAGCTGTTTTTT. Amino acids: CASSYSGTGATGELFF.

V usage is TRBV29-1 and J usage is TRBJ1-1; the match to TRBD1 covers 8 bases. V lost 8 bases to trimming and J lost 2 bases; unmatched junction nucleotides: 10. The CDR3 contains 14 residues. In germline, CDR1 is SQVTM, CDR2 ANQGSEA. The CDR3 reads CSSLTGAGNTEAFF. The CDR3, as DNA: TGCAGCAGTTTGACAGGGGCCGGAAACACTGAAGCTTTCTTT.

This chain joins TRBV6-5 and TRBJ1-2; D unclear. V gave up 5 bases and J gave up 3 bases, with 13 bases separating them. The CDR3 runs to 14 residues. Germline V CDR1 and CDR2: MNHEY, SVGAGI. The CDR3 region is CASSPRGRYYGYTF. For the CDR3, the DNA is TGTGCCAGCAGTCCCCGAGGGAGGTACTATGGCTACACCTTC.

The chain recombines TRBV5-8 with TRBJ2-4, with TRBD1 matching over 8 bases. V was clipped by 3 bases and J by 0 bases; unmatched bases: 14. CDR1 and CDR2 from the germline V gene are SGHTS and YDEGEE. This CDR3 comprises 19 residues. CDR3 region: CASSWKTARDRLAKNIQYF. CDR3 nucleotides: TGTGCCAGCAGCTGGAAAACGGCCCGGGACAGGCTAGCCAAAAACATTCAGTACTTC.